The T cell receptor (beta chain) under discussion was sequenced for a study of tissue T cells after allogeneic stem cell transplantation. Study-wide results and limits: Anatomically similar tissues had similar TCR repertoires within each patient. Few T cell clones were shared across patients, but motif clusters showed tissue-specific shared signatures.

Profiled with immunoSEQ multiplex PCR; TCRdb holds only in-frame clones, not every one. The sample lists about 48,000 clones; roughly four fifths were seen once. A word on this clone: The target antigen is unknown. Each gene name is a mouse one. Coverage ceases 1 residue before the CDR3 finishes, and the germline J gene fills in the end.

Trimming took 4 bases from V and 3 from J; bases not matched to a gene: 2. Germline V lookup: CDR1 FNHDT, CDR2 SITEND (reference sequence). The CDR3 is 15 residues long. The sequencing sample was made of sorted cells pooled from one or two spleens. This receptor was taken from a pool of C57BL/6 mice in good health. J is TRBJ1-4 and V is TRBV19, with 11 positions matching TRBD1. The part of the CDR3 DNA that was read is TGTGCCAGCAGTCCGGGACAGGGGGCCAACGAAAGATTATTT. It translates to CASSPGQGANERLF. The whole CDR3 reads CASSPGQGANERLFF.